The clone carrying this TCR beta chain was seen once. Original analysis: Estimation of nucleated cell counts relied on the amplification of reference gene primers. Produced via immunoSEQ multiplex PCR; TCRdb's table is partial and in-frame only. From that table come the V and J calls and clone size; the DNA was used to work out D and trimming. The sample contains about 130,000 clones, roughly three quarters of which appear only once. The sample originates from a study of blood T cell repertoires in COVID-19. As for the study in general: Researchers got acute and convalescent COVID-19 samples from the United States, Italy and Spain. The analysed material was cDNA or gDNA that came from T cells, B-cell-depleted T cells, or PBMCs.

The clonotype was recovered from a woman aged 70-85 years with acute or convalescent COVID-19. Sequencing was done on a sample of peripheral blood.

Written as DNA, the CDR3 is TGTGCCAGCAGTTACCTGGGACAGGGGGAAGCTTTCTTT. Protein: CASSYLGQGEAFF. J is TRBJ1-1 and V is TRBV6-5; 10 positions agree with TRBD1. The CDR3 length is 13 residues. The V gene end was trimmed by 2 bases and the J gene end by 8 bases; junction bases not matched to a gene: 2. CDR1 is MNHEY, CDR2 SVGAGI, per germline.